The sequence of this T cell receptor (beta chain) was determined in a study of T-cell memory formation after mild COVID-19. Study observations and caveats: Contracting clones localized mainly to CM and EM when CD4+ and mainly to EMRA when CD8+. Researchers found some responding clones in pre-infection memory, a sign that cross-reactive memory joined.

The table lists this clonotype with a few counts. The antigen is undetermined. Sample barcodes and UMIs were carried by the TCR alpha and TCR beta cDNA libraries that 5'RACE generated with constant-segment primers. TCRdb re-called the 5' RACE reads with MiXCR, one entry per CDR3 protein. The data hold roughly 560,000 distinct CDR3 sequences, with just over 20% observed a single time. From germline, CDR1 is SEHNR and CDR2 FQNEAQ (reference sequence). The V gene lost 3 bases and the J gene lost 8 bases, with 11 bases spanning the gap. The CDR3 covers 13 residues. The V call is TRBV7-9, the J call TRBJ2-4; D is uncertain. This TCR came from an adult woman who had mild COVID-19 (a few samples of this study predate the infection). Cell type and time point are not known. The sample consisted of PBMCs or a T cell subset sorted from them (not recorded which). CDR3 in DNA: TGTGCCAGCAGCTTTGACCCTAGAGACATTCAGTACTTC. Encoded protein: CASSFDPRDIQYF. The full variable domain, in which reference TRBV7-9 and TRBJ2-4 provide the parts outside the CDR3, is DTGVSQNPRHKITKRGQNVTFRCDPISEHNRLYWYRQTLGQGPEFLTYFQNEAQLEKSRLLSDRFSAERPKGSFSTLEIQRTEQGDSAMYLCASSFDPRDIQYFGAGTRLSVL.